This passage covers 27 T cell receptor beta chains from one sample sequenced in a study of cytomegalovirus exposure and HLA in healthy donors. The PCR employed 60 Vbeta primers together with 13 Jbeta primers. Profiled with immunoSEQ multiplex PCR; TCRdb holds only in-frame clones, not every one. The sample shows about 76,000 clones, around 72% of them seen only once. The sample consisted of PBMCs. The receptors were gathered from a woman in her forties in good health and CMV-seropositive.

The chain recombines TRBV25-1 with TRBJ1-6, with 8 bases lining up with TRBD1. Germline V gene sequence: CDR1 MGHDK, CDR2 SYGVNS. The CDR3 covers 14 residues. Unmatched junction bases numbered 6, after V lost 1 base and J lost 13 bases. The CDR3 DNA is TGTGCCAGCAGTGAATTAAACAGGGGGTTGCCCCTCCACTTT. Translating it yields CASSELNRGLPLHF.

A note on this clone: A read error is possible here, since a much larger clone lies one base away. V is TRBV7-3 and J is TRBJ1-1, with 8 bases matching TRBD1. Germline V gene data show CDR1 as SGHTA and CDR2 as FQGTGA. The V gene end was trimmed by 3 bases and the J gene end by 0 bases; junction bases not matched to a gene: 0. The CDR3 covers 14 residues. The CDR3 protein is CASSLDRVNTEAFF. CDR3 nucleotide sequence: TGTGCCAGCAGCTTGGACAGGGTGAACACTGAAGCTTTCTTT.

The V call is TRBV7-2, the J call TRBJ1-1; TRBD1 aligns across 9 bases. Germline loops: CDR1 SGHTA, CDR2 FQGNSA. This CDR3 has 15 residues. Unmatched junction bases numbered 5, after V lost 5 bases and J lost 1 base. The CDR3 coding sequence is TGTGCCAGCAGCCCATGGACAGGGGCGAACACTGAAGCTTTCTTT. Its translation: CASSPWTGANTEAFF.

The chain recombines TRBV11-2 with TRBJ2-1, with D tentatively TRBD1 (7 bases). There are 16 residues in the CDR3. The germline V gene encodes CDR1 SGHAT and CDR2 FQNNGV. The V and J ends lost 4 bases and 6 bases respectively, with 19 bases between them. The DNA for the CDR3 is TGTGCCAGCAGCTCCCGGGGGCGGACAGGACGCAATGAGCAGTTCTTC. This sequence encodes CASSSRGRTGRNEQFF.

The chain has TRBV7-2 and TRBJ2-3; no reliable D call. The CDR3 consists of 13 residues. Germline V CDR1 and CDR2: SGHTA, FQGNSA. The V end was cut by 5 bases, the J end by 2 bases, with 8 bases between. For the CDR3, the DNA is TGTGCCAGCAGCGAGATAACCACAGATACGCAGTATTTT. Amino acids: CASSEITTDTQYF.

This clone was recorded once. The chain recombines TRBV5-1 with TRBJ2-2; TRBD1 matches at 7 bases. V shed 6 bases, J shed 3 bases, and the junction held 8 bases outside the gene matches. CDR1 is SGHRS and CDR2 is YFSETQ in the germline V gene. This CDR3 has 15 amino acids. CDR3 bases: TGCGCCAGCAACGAGGACAGGAGATACACCGGGGAGCTGTTTTTT. Its translation is CASNEDRRYTGELFF.

The rearrangement joins TRBV7-2 to TRBJ1-1; TRBD1 aligns across 7 bases. The CDR3 consists of 17 residues. The germline V gene has CDR1 SGHTA and CDR2 FQGNSA. V was clipped by 5 bases and J by 4 bases; unmatched bases: 16. CDR3 DNA: TGTGCCAGCAGCCAATTACCCCCGGGACAGAGTTTCACTGAAGCTTTCTTT. This translates into CASSQLPPGQSFTEAFF.

The V and J genes are TRBV6-1 and TRBJ2-7; a possible D gene is TRBD2 (6 bases). Germline lookup yields CDR1 MNHNS and CDR2 SASEGT. Trimming removed 0 bases from V and 4 bases from J, with 13 bases in between. The CDR3 runs to 15 residues. CDR3 residues: CASSEARGSSYEQYF. The CDR3 DNA follows: TGTGCCAGCAGTGAAGCGCGGGGCAGTTCTTACGAGCAGTACTTC.

About this clone itself: A read error likely explains this, since a far larger clone differs by one base. The CDR3 end shows no conserved phenylalanine or tryptophan, and so a read error is likely. This rearrangement joins TRBV30 to TRBJ2-7, with D possibly matching TRBD2 (7 bases). V lost 1 base, J lost 6 bases, and 13 bases lay in between. The germline CDR1 and CDR2 sequences are GTSNPN and SVGIG (reference sequence). The length of the CDR3 is 13 residues. This CDR3 is CAWSGGGSGEQYC. The CDR3 nucleotides read TGTGCCTGGAGTGGCGGGGGCTCAGGCGAGCAGTACTGC.

This chain joins TRBV25-1 and TRBJ2-7; possibly TRBD2 for D (7 bases). The CDR3 spans 15 residues. V gave up 5 bases and J gave up 2 bases, with 16 bases separating them. From germline, CDR1 is MGHDK and CDR2 SYGVNS. CDR3 protein: CASSPSNGGPYEQYF. The CDR3 nucleotides are TGTGCCAGCAGTCCATCCAACGGGGGGCCCTACGAGCAGTACTTC.

This chain connects TRBV4-3 to TRBJ1-5; D remains unclear. This CDR3 is 17 amino acids long. V lost 0 bases, J lost 5 bases, and 17 bases lay in between. CDR1 is LGHNA, CDR2 YSLEER, per germline. CDR3 protein: CASSQDRGGHIHQPQHF. The CDR3, as DNA: TGCGCCAGCAGCCAAGATCGAGGCGGTCACATACATCAGCCCCAGCATTTT.

J is TRBJ2-7 and V is TRBV15; possible D gene TRBD2, 5 bases. Germline V gives CDR1 LNHNV, CDR2 YYDKDF (reference sequence). CDR3 length equals 18 residues. Trimming took off 0 bases at V and 4 bases at J, with 22 bases between the two ends. The CDR3 sequence: CATSRDFSPGNVAYEQYF. CDR3 bases: TGTGCCACCAGCAGAGATTTTTCCCCGGGGAACGTCGCATACGAGCAGTACTTC. The entire variable domain, with the rest obtained from reference TRBV15 and TRBJ2-7, is as follows: DAMVIQNPRYQVTQFGKPVTLSCSQTLNHNVMYWYQQKSSQAPKLLFHYYDKDFNNEADTPDNFQSRRPNTSFCFLDIRSPGLGDTAMYLCATSRDFSPGNVAYEQYFGPGTRLTVT.

This clone was seen a handful of times. CDR3 nucleotide sequence: TGTGCCAGCAGTGATGGGCAATGGACTTCAGATACGCAGTATTTT. This gives the protein CASSDGQWTSDTQYF. The chain recombines TRBV6-1 with TRBJ2-3, with TRBD2 as a possible D gene (5 bases). There are 15 residues in the CDR3. With 3 bases removed from V and 4 bases from J, the gap between germline ends came to 14 bases. Germline CDR1 is MNHNS and CDR2 is SASEGT.

The chain links TRBV28 to TRBJ1-1; 9 positions match TRBD1. CDR1 is MDHEN and CDR2 is SYDVKM in the germline V gene. V shed 6 bases, J shed 10 bases, and the junction held 9 bases outside the gene matches. The CDR3 contains 13 residues. CDR3 in DNA: TGTGCCAGCAGCTCTCCCTTGGACAGGGGAGCTTTCTTT. It encodes CASSSPLDRGAFF. Variable domain in full (rest from reference TRBV28 and TRBJ1-1): DVKVTQSSRYLVKRTGEKVFLECVQDMDHENMFWYRQDPGLGLRLIYFSYDVKMKEKGDIPEGYSVSREKKERFSLILESASTNQTSMYLCASSSPLDRGAFFGQGTRLTVV.

The table lists this clone with a few counts. The chain links TRBV19 to TRBJ1-1; D is unresolved. CDR1 is LNHDA, CDR2 SQIVND, per germline (reference sequence). The germline V and J ends were trimmed by 3 bases and 0 bases, with 8 bases remaining between them. This CDR3 is built from 14 residues. CDR3 sequence reads: CASSIFGLNTEAFF. As DNA, the CDR3 is TGTGCCAGTAGTATTTTTGGGCTGAACACTGAAGCTTTCTTT. Drawing the rest from reference TRBV19 and TRBJ1-1, the complete variable domain is DGGITQSPKYLFRKEGQNVTLSCEQNLNHDAMYWYRQDPGQGLRLIYYSQIVNDFQKGDIAEGYSVSREKKESFPLTVTSAQKNPTAFYLCASSIFGLNTEAFFGQGTRLTVV.

V and J are TRBV6-1 and TRBJ2-3; 8 nucleotides match TRBD2. This CDR3 is built from 15 residues. The V segment lost 4 bases and the J segment 2 bases; nucleotides outside the gene matches: 5. CDR1 and CDR2 (germline): MNHNS, SASEGT. The CDR3 DNA reads TGTGCCAGCAGTGGGGCGGGAGGAATCACAGATACGCAGTATTTT. Its protein is CASSGAGGITDTQYF.

This sequence joins TRBV5-6 and TRBJ2-7; no firm D call. The CDR3 runs to 12 residues. V was cut by 5 bases and J by 4 bases, with 10 bases left in between. Germline CDR1 reads SGHDT; CDR2 reads YYEEEE. CDR3 nucleotides: TGTGCCAGCAGGATCGTACAGTACGAGCAGTACTTC. Protein: CASRIVQYEQYF.

This clone was found once. CDR3 DNA sequence: TGTGCCAGCAGGCAGGGGCATCCCTATGGCTACACCTTC. Its protein product is CASRQGHPYGYTF. The chain recombines TRBV6-1 with TRBJ1-2; D possibly corresponds to TRBD1 (6 bases). Germline assignment: CDR1 MNHNS and CDR2 SASEGT. This CDR3 region has 13 residues. V gave up 6 bases and J gave up 4 bases, with 12 bases separating them.

CDR3 coding DNA: TGTGCCAGCAGCCCCGGGCCCGGGACGGACGGGGAGGGGCTTTATGGCTACACCTTC. This gives the protein CASSPGPGTDGEGLYGYTF. The chain links TRBV4-2 to TRBJ1-2; a possible D gene is TRBD1 (5 bases). V lost 4 bases and J 5 bases, leaving 29 bases between the germline ends. Per germline, CDR1 LGHNA and CDR2 YNFKEQ. CDR3 length equals 19 residues.

V is TRBV4-3 and J is TRBJ2-1, with a possible D match to TRBD2 (5 bases). The V end was cut by 1 base, the J end by 4 bases, with 23 bases between. CDR1 and CDR2 (germline): LGHNA, YSLEER. The CDR3 is 19 amino acids. CDR3 DNA: TGCGCCAGCAGCCAAGGCTTAGGACTGGGCAACGTTATTTACAATGAGCAGTTCTTC. Translating it yields CASSQGLGLGNVIYNEQFF.

The chain uses TRBV28 and TRBJ1-2, with D perhaps TRBD1 (6 bases). Per the germline V gene, CDR1 is MDHEN and CDR2 is SYDVKM. The CDR3 extends over 14 amino acids. V lost 6 bases to trimming and J lost 4 bases, with 15 bases between them. CDR3 DNA sequence: TGTGCCAGCAGCCTCCCGGCAGGGGTCTATGGCTACACCTTC. It encodes CASSLPAGVYGYTF.

The rearrangement uses TRBV11-3 and TRBJ2-2; D possibly corresponds to TRBD1 (5 bases). Per germline, CDR1 SGHNT and CDR2 YENEEA. Trimming removed 6 bases from V and 6 bases from J, with 23 bases in between. This CDR3 has 17 residues. The DNA for the CDR3 is TGTGCCAGCAGAAACCAGATGGGGCCTGGGATGGCCGGGGAGCTGTTTTTT. It translates to CASRNQMGPGMAGELFF.

This clone was recorded only once. The chain employs TRBV2 and TRBJ1-1; D perhaps matches TRBD1 (5 bases). The CDR3 contains 13 residues. Germline loops: CDR1 SNHLY, CDR2 FYNNEI. Trimming removed 5 bases from V and 5 bases from J, with 12 bases in between. The DNA for the CDR3 is TGTGCCAGCAGTCCTTATGGGGGGACTGAAGCTTTCTTT. Translation: CASSPYGGTEAFF.

This chain uses TRBV5-4 with TRBJ2-7; TRBD2 matches at 8 bases. The CDR3 loop spans 18 amino acids. Germline CDR1 is SGHNT and CDR2 is YYREEE (reference sequence). Losses at the gene ends were 0 bases for V and 3 bases for J; bases not matched to a gene: 14. The CDR3 protein is CASSLGGWATGGGYEQYF. DNA for the CDR3: TGTGCCAGCAGCTTGGGAGGATGGGCCACCGGGGGGGGCTACGAGCAGTACTTC.

This clone was observed once. The rearrangement links TRBV5-1 to TRBJ2-3, with D perhaps TRBD2 (5 bases). The V gene's germline CDR1 is SGHRS and CDR2 YFSETQ. CDR3 length: 13 amino acids. V lost 2 bases and J lost 4, with 8 bases in between. CDR3 amino acids: CASSLTSSDTQYF. CDR3 coding DNA: TGCGCCAGCAGCTTAACTAGTTCAGATACGCAGTATTTT.

This chain joins TRBV19 and TRBJ1-2; 11 nucleotides agree with TRBD1. CDR1 is LNHDA and CDR2 is SQIVND in the germline V gene (reference sequence). Germline trimming cut 6 bases from V and 4 bases from J; bases unmatched to any gene: 7. This CDR3 is built from 15 residues. The CDR3 sequence: CASSLGTGGTYGYTF. The CDR3 DNA reads TGTGCCAGTAGCCTCGGGACAGGGGGGACCTATGGCTACACCTTC. The entire variable domain, with the rest obtained from reference TRBV19 and TRBJ1-2, is as follows: DGGITQSPKYLFRKEGQNVTLSCEQNLNHDAMYWYRQDPGQGLRLIYYSQIVNDFQKGDIAEGYSVSREKKESFPLTVTSAQKNPTAFYLCASSLGTGGTYGYTFGSGTRLTVV.

The CDR3 DNA follows: TGTGCCAGCAGCGTAAACCCAACAGGGACGTATGGCTACACCTTC. Translation gives CASSVNPTGTYGYTF. The rearrangement uses TRBV9 and TRBJ1-2; D might be TRBD1 (6 bases). The V gene's germline CDR1 is SGDLS and CDR2 YYNGEE. Deletions cut 1 base from V and 5 bases from J, with 15 bases between. The CDR3 has 15 residues.